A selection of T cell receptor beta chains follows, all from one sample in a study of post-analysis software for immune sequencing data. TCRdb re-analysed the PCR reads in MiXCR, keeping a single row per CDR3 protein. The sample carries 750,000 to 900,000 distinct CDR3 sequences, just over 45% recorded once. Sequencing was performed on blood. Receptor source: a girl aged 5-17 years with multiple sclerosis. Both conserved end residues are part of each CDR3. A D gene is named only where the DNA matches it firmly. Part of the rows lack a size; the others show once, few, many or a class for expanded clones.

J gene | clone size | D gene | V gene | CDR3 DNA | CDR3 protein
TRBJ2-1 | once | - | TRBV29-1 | TGCAGCACCACCTTCCACGGGACTTTGCTAGACAATGAGCAGTTCTTC | CSTTFHGTLLDNEQFF
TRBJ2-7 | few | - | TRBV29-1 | TGCAGCGTGGGTCCTGGTGAGCAGTACTTC | CSVGPGEQYF
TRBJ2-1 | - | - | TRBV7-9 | TGTGCCAGCAGCCCCTACCTCTTTGGGGGTGAGCAGTTCTTC | CASSPYLFGGEQFF
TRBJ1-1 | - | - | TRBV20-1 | TGCAGTGCTAGAGATCTGGTTAGGACTGATTACATGAACACTGAAGCTTTCTTT | CSARDLVRTDYMNTEAFF
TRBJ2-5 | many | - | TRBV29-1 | TGCAGCGTTGTGCTCCAACAAGAGACCCAGTACTTC | CSVVLQQETQYF
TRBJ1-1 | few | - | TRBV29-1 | TGCAGCGTCGCAGGGGACGATTACACTGAAGCTTTCTTT | CSVAGDDYTEAFF
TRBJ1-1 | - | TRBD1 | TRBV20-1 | TGCAGTGCTACGGAGACAGGGTTGAACACTGAAGCTTTCTTT | CSATETGLNTEAFF
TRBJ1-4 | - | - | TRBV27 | TGTGCCAGCAGCCCCTTGGCGATCACCAGGGGCTGGAATGAAAAACTGTTTTTT | CASSPLAITRGWNEKLFF
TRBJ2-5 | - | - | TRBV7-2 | TGTGCCAGCAGCTTAGCGCCGGTCGCAGGTCAAGAGACCCAGTACTTC | CASSLAPVAGQETQYF
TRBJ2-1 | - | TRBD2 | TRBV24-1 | TGTGCCACCAGTGATTTAGGTCTCGGGACTAGCGGGAATAGTGAGCAGTTCTTC | CATSDLGLGTSGNSEQFF
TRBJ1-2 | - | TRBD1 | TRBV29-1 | TGCAGCGTTGAAAGGGAGGTGGAGGGGGCCATCTATGGCTACACCTTC | CSVEREVEGAIYGYTF
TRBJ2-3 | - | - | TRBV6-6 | TGTGCCAGCAGTTACGTCGGGAGAGTTGATGATACGCAGTATTTT | CASSYVGRVDDTQYF
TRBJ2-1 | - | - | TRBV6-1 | TGTGCCAGCAGTGAAGCCCTCGGGAATGAGCAGTTCTTC | CASSEALGNEQFF
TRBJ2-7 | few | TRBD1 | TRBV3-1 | TGTGCCAGCAGCAAAGGGGGCGCGCGGATACCCTACGAGCAGTACTTC | CASSKGGARIPYEQYF
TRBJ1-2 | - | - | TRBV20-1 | TGCAGTGCCCCGGCGGGGTTAGAAGGCTACACCTTC | CSAPAGLEGYTF
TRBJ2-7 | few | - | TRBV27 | TGTGCCAGCAGTTTATCAGGGTCTAGAAGCGAGCAGTACTTC | CASSLSGSRSEQYF
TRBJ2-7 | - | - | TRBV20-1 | TGCAGTGCTGGCAGTCGGGGGGAGCAGTACTTC | CSAGSRGEQYF
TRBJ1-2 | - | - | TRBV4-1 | TGCGCCAGCAGCCAAGAACGGTCTGGGCTGTATGGCTACACCTTC | CASSQERSGLYGYTF
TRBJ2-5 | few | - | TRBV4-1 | TGCGCCAGCAGCCGGGGGACTCCGTTGGGGGAGCAGTACTTC | CASSRGTPLGEQYF
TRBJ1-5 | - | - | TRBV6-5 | TGTGCCAGCAGTTACTGGTTGGCAGGAGGTCAGCCCCAGCATTTT | CASSYWLAGGQPQHF
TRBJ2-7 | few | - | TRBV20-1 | TGCAGTGCTAGAGATCGATATAACCCTAACGGCGAGCAGTACTTC | CSARDRYNPNGEQYF
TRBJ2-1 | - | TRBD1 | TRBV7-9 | TGTGCCAGCAGCTCAAGACAGGGTAGCAATGAGCAGTTCTTC | CASSSRQGSNEQFF
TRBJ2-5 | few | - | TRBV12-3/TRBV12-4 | TGTGCCAGCAGCTCCGGGTCACAGGGACCCCAAGAGACCCAGTACTTC | CASSSGSQGPQETQYF
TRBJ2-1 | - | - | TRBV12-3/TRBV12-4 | TGTGCCAGCAGTTCCCTCCCTACGCAGTTCTTC | CASSSLPTQFF
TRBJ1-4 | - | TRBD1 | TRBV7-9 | TGTGCCAGCAGCTTAGCGTCGTCAGGGGGTCCTAATGAAAAACTGTTTTTT | CASSLASSGGPNEKLFF
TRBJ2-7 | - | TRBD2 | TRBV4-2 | TGTGCCAGCAGCCAAGAGGGGACTAGCACCGAGCAGTACTTC | CASSQEGTSTEQYF
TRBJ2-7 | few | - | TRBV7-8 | TGTGCCAGCAGCTCTACTTGGGCTGCCGAGCAGTACTTC | CASSSTWAAEQYF
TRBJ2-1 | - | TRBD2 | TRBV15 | TGTGCCACCAGCAGACTAGCGGACTACAATGAGCAGTTCTTC | CATSRLADYNEQFF
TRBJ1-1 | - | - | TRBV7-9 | TGTGCCAGCAGCCCGTCGGGGCCAGGAGGCGACACTGAAGCTTTCTTT | CASSPSGPGGDTEAFF
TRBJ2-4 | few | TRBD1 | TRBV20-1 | TGCAGTGCTAGGGTGGGGGACAGTATAGCCAAAAACATTCAGTACTTC | CSARVGDSIAKNIQYF
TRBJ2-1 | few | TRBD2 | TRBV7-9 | TGTGCCAGCAGCCCCGGGACTAGCGGGAGGATAACCTACAATGAGCAGTTCTTC | CASSPGTSGRITYNEQFF
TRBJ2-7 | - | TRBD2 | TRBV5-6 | TGTGCCAGCAGCCTAGACGGGCGGGGGAGCTCCTACGAGCAGTACTTC | CASSLDGRGSSYEQYF
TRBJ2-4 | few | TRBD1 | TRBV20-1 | TGCAGTGCTAGATCCCGCCTCCCAGGGACAGGGGTCTTAGGGCAGTACTTC | CSARSRLPGTGVLGQYF
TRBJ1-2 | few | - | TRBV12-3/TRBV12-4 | TGTGCCAGCAGTTCGGGGGGGGCTGATGGCTACACCTTC | CASSSGGADGYTF
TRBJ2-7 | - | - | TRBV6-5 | TGTGCCAGCTTATCCCTAGGGGGTTCCTACGAGCAGTACTTC | CASLSLGGSYEQYF
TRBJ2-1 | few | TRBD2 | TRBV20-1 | TGCAGTGCAAACGGAGTAGCGGGATATCGGAGCCTCCTCATCAATGAGCAGTTCTTC | CSANGVAGYRSLLINEQFF
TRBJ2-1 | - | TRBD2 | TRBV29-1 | TGCAGCGTTGAGTTGTTAGCGGGAGGCCGGGGGGATGAGCAGTTCTTC | CSVELLAGGRGDEQFF
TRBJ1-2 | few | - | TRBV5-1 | TGCGCCAGCAGCTTGGAGGCGAGTCTCTATGGCTACACCTTC | CASSLEASLYGYTF
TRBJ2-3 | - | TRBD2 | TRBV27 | TGTGCCAGCAGTTTATATGGGACTAGCAGCACAGATACGCAGTATTTT | CASSLYGTSSTDTQYF
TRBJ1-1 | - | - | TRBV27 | TGTGCCACCCGGGCCCCAGGCGGGAACACTGAAGCTTTCTTT | CATRAPGGNTEAFF
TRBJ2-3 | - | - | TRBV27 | TGTGCCAGCAGTTCGCTTTCCGACAGCACAGATACGCAGTATTTT | CASSSLSDSTDTQYF
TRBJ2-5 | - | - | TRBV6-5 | TGTGCCAGCAGTTGGTTGGGACCGAGGTTAGAGACCCAGTACTTC | CASSWLGPRLETQYF